This T cell receptor beta chain originates from a study of T cell responses to AZD1222 COVID-19 vaccine. For the study at large: Second-dose schedules of about 4 or about 12 weeks were combined.

In regard to this clone: Its specificity is unknown.

Study-wide results and caveats: Within unmutated variant regions lay the reported targets of nearly half of spike-specific TCRs.

Germline V gives CDR1 ENHRY, CDR2 SYGVKD. Trimming pared 10 bases from V and 4 bases from J, leaving 25 bases between. The CDR3 extends over 16 amino acids. Assay: immunoSEQ multiplex PCR; the TCRdb copy retains only in-frame clones and omits some. The table has 150,000 to 200,000 clones, over 85% seen once. The chain uses TRBV10-3 and TRBJ1-1; D is perhaps TRBD1 (5 bases). This sequence originates from an adult in good health. The sample in question was peripheral blood, obtained on day 0 of AZD1222 vaccination. The CDR3 DNA reads as TGTGCCACCAACGCCATTCTTGTTCCAGGGTCCACTGAAGCTTTCTTT. This gives the protein CATNAILVPGSTEAFF.